This section outlines one T cell receptor beta chain sequence together with its context. The CDR3 is 14 residues long. Trimming took 7 bases from V and 0 from J, leaving 10 bases between them. The data originate from a study of T-cell reconstitution after alpha-beta-depleted transplantation in children. Preparing the TCRbeta library involved the use of unique molecular identifiers. One entry per CDR3 protein, called by TCRdb with MiXCR from the PCR reads. The table lists around 500,000 distinct CDR3 sequences, under 15% of them singletons. Specimen: PBMCs from the stem cell graft donor, collected from the stem cell graft. This receptor was identified in a human donor who donated a stem cell graft to a child with combined immunodeficiency. The chain uses TRBV12-3 or TRBV12-4 and TRBJ2-1, with TRBD1 as a possible D gene (5 bases). The DNA for the CDR3 is TGTGCCAGCAACTCTAGGGGCTCCTACAATGAGCAGTTCTTC. Its protein is CASNSRGSYNEQFF.